One and the same sample provided the 6 T cell receptor beta chains below, sequenced in a study of blood T cell repertoires in COVID-19. TCRdb's table, derived via immunoSEQ multiplex PCR, lists solely in-frame clones and lacks some. The top ten clones hold under 15% of a sample with hundreds of thousands of clones, roughly 80% of them seen once. Sequencing used peripheral blood. Every receptor here comes from a woman in her fifties or sixties with active or convalescent COVID-19.

The chain has TRBV5-8 and TRBJ2-5, with TRBD2 matching over 8 bases. The V gene end was trimmed by 4 bases and the J gene end by 2 bases; junction bases not matched to a gene: 7. Germline V CDR1 and CDR2: SGHTS, YDEGEE. This CDR3 has 15 amino acids. The CDR3 loop reads CASSRSGAHQETQYF. CDR3 in DNA: TGTGCCAGCAGCCGTAGCGGGGCGCATCAAGAGACCCAGTACTTC.

The V gene is TRBV14, the J gene TRBJ2-3; D is perhaps TRBD2 (7 bases). V was pared by 4 bases and J by 4 bases, with 18 bases between. CDR3 length: 16 amino acids. From germline, CDR1 is SGHDN and CDR2 FVKESK. The CDR3 DNA is TGTGCCAGCAGCCGCCCAGGGGCGGGGGCACCAGATACGCAGTATTTT. This codes for CASSRPGAGAPDTQYF.

This chain joins TRBV10-3 and TRBJ1-2, with TRBD1 matching 7 bases. Germline loops: CDR1 ENHRY, CDR2 SYGVKD. With V trimmed by 8 bases and J by 10 bases, 13 bases remained unmatched. The CDR3 loop spans 13 amino acids. This CDR3 reads CAIAKGAGNDYTF. In DNA, the CDR3 is TGTGCCATCGCCAAGGGGGCAGGGAACGACTACACCTTC.

A single count supports this clone. The chain is built from TRBV5-1 and TRBJ2-3; 8 bases line up with TRBD1. Germline trimming cut 0 bases from V and 6 bases from J; bases unmatched to any gene: 9. CDR1 is SGHRS, CDR2 YFSETQ, per germline. The CDR3 runs to 16 residues. This chain's CDR3 is CASSLGRQGAGDTQYF. The CDR3 DNA sequence: TGCGCCAGCAGCTTGGGCCGGCAGGGGGCTGGGGATACGCAGTATTTT.

This rearrangement joins TRBV19 to TRBJ1-2, with TRBD1 matching over 7 bases. CDR3 length equals 16 residues. V dropped 3 bases and J dropped 3; count of bases not matched to a gene: 10. Germline loops: CDR1 LNHDA, CDR2 SQIVND (reference sequence). The CDR3 reads CASSIWAGGVDYGYTF. The CDR3 bases are TGTGCCAGTAGTATCTGGGCAGGGGGAGTGGACTATGGCTACACCTTC.

This chain connects TRBV2 to TRBJ1-5, with D possibly being TRBD1 (6 bases). This CDR3 has 15 residues. CDR1 is SNHLY and CDR2 is FYNNEI in the germline V gene. With 3 bases removed from V and 0 bases from J, the gap between germline ends came to 9 bases. CDR3 region: CASSDAGVSNQPQHF. CDR3 coding DNA: TGTGCCAGCAGTGACGCAGGGGTTAGCAATCAGCCCCAGCATTTT.